This T cell receptor (beta chain) is from a study of cytomegalovirus exposure and HLA in healthy donors. This PCR relied on a set of 60 Vbeta primers and 13 Jbeta primers. Profiling relied on immunoSEQ multiplex PCR, and the TCRdb table lists in-frame clones only, not all of them. The data show 80,000 to 90,000 clones, roughly 84% seen once. As for this clone: The antigen remains unidentified.

J was trimmed by 6 bases and V by 9 bases; bases with no gene match: 8. The CDR3 is 14 amino acids. Looked up from germline, CDR1 is ENHRY and CDR2 is SYGVKD. Findings and caveats of the study: According to reports, the classifier identified cytomegalovirus status with high specificity and sensitivity.

What was sequenced was PBMCs. The clonotype comes from a man younger than 40 in good health and CMV-seronegative. The V call is TRBV10-3, the J call TRBJ2-2; 9 positions match TRBD1. The CDR3 loop reads CAIAPGQGSGELFF. The CDR3 region has the DNA TGTGCCATTGCCCCGGGACAGGGATCCGGGGAGCTGTTTTTT.